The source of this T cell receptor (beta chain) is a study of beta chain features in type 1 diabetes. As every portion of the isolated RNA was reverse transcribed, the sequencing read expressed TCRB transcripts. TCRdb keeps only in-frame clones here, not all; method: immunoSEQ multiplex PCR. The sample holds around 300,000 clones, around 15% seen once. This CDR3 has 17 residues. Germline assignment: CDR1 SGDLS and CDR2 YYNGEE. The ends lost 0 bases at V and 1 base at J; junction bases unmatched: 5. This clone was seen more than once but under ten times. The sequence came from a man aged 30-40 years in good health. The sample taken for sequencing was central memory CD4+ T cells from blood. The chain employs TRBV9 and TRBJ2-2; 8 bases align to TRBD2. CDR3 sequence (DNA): TGTGCCAGCAGCGTAGCGGCGGGAGGCTTGAACACCGGGGAGCTGTTTTTT. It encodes CASSVAAGGLNTGELFF.